This TCR beta chain derives from a study of human T cells and chemical hapten exposure. From the RACE reads, TCRdb called clonotypes with MiXCR, one entry per CDR3 protein. The table includes 38,000 or so distinct CDR3 sequences, around a tenth detected once. Time point specified: patch test 3, about 24 weeks after DPC sensitization. Treatment described: therapeutic diphenylcyclopropenone sensitization with weekly scalp DPC. Unfractionated whole blood was the source from which total RNA was extracted. Germline CDR1 MDHEN, CDR2 SYDVKM. Trimming pared 6 bases from V and 3 bases from J, leaving 12 bases between. The CDR3 length is 15 residues.

The chain combines TRBV28 with TRBJ2-6; D not resolved. The origin of this receptor is a man aged 45-65 years with alopecia areata. Some clones in this sample may be carry-over from other donors' samples. The specimen was whole blood, collected in connection with sensitization to the hapten diphenylcyclopropenone (DPC). The CDR3 DNA reads TGTGCCAGCAGATTTACCCTTAGTGGGGCCAACGTCCTGACTTTC. This encodes CASRFTLSGANVLTF.